The 26 T cell receptor beta chains below were found in one sample sequenced in a study of early T cells in non-severe SARS-CoV-2 infection. Using its own MiXCR run on the 5' RACE reads, TCRdb lists one record per CDR3 protein. Of under 85,000 distinct CDR3 sequences in the sample, 5% were seen once. The starting material was whole blood, obtained at baseline. The receptors come from an adult who was a healthcare worker with PCR-confirmed SARS-CoV-2 infection or an uninfected control (not recorded which).

This chain connects TRBV5-1 to TRBJ2-7; perhaps D is TRBD1 or TRBD2 (6 bases each). Germline V gene sequence: CDR1 SGHRS, CDR2 YFSETQ. With 1 base removed from V and 5 bases from J, the gap between germline ends came to 10 bases. The CDR3 is made up of 13 amino acids. The DNA of the CDR3 is TGCGCCAGCAGCTTGCTTAGGGGGGACGAGCAGTACTTC. This encodes CASSLLRGDEQYF.

This clonotype was recorded a few times. The rearrangement uses TRBV2 and TRBJ2-7; the D gene is possibly TRBD1 (6 bases). The V and J ends lost 11 bases and 3 bases respectively, with 32 bases between them. The CDR3 extends over 18 amino acids. The germline gives CDR1 SNHLY, CDR2 FYNNEI. Here the CDR3 reads CACKPPGGRTVGDYEQYF. CDR3 coding DNA: TGTGCCTGCAAACCACCCGGAGGAAGGACAGTGGGAGACTACGAGCAGTACTTC.

Ten or more counts support this clonotype. V gene TRBV6-6 combines with J gene TRBJ2-7; TRBD2 is a possible D gene (7 bases). The CDR3 has 15 amino acids. CDR1 is MNHNY and CDR2 is SVGAGI in the germline V gene (reference sequence). V gave up 0 bases and J gave up 4 bases, with 13 bases separating them. This CDR3 reads CASSYSIEGGYEQYF. For the CDR3, the DNA is TGTGCCAGCAGTTACTCGATAGAGGGGGGGTACGAGCAGTACTTC.

The chain has TRBV12-3 or TRBV12-4 and TRBJ2-1, with D unclear. Trimming left V 1 base short and J 7 bases short, with 17 bases between. The length of the CDR3 is 16 residues. CDR3 protein: CASSLVPTLLGNEQFF. The CDR3 nucleotides are TGTGCCAGCAGTTTAGTCCCAACACTCCTGGGAAATGAGCAGTTCTTC.

This rearrangement joins TRBV2 to TRBJ2-5; D is unclear. Germline CDR1 is SNHLY and CDR2 is FYNNEI. Trimming shortened V by 8 bases and J by 0 bases, and 10 bases separated the two germline ends. The CDR3 consists of 13 residues. CDR3 DNA sequence: TGTGCCAGCCTCCCTCCCTACCAAGAGACCCAGTACTTC. Amino acid sequence: CASLPPYQETQYF.

This clonotype has at least ten counts. The J gene is TRBJ2-2, the V gene TRBV15; D call uncertain. Germline V lookup: CDR1 LNHNV, CDR2 YYDKDF (reference sequence). V gave up 0 bases and J gave up 7 bases, with 18 bases separating them. The CDR3 runs to 17 residues. This chain's CDR3 is CATSRDRWQLEGGELFF. CDR3 nucleotides: TGTGCCACCAGCAGAGATAGGTGGCAGTTGGAAGGCGGGGAGCTGTTTTTT. Full variable domain (missing parts from reference TRBV15 and TRBJ2-2): DAMVIQNPRYQVTQFGKPVTLSCSQTLNHNVMYWYQQKSSQAPKLLFHYYDKDFNNEADTPDNFQSRRPNTSFCFLDIRSPGLGDTAMYLCATSRDRWQLEGGELFFGEGSRLTVL.

This clonotype was detected many times. The chain joins TRBV6-5 to TRBJ1-2; 8 nucleotides match TRBD1. The CDR3 is 14 residues long. V gave up 5 bases and J gave up 4 bases; unmatched junction bases: 6. CDR1 is MNHEY and CDR2 is SVGAGI in the germline V gene. The CDR3 region is CASSEGQAPYGYTF. The CDR3, as DNA: TGTGCCAGCAGTGAGGGACAGGCCCCCTATGGCTACACCTTC.

This clonotype was observed many times. The chain has TRBV20-1 and TRBJ2-7, with D possibly being TRBD2 (6 bases). The CDR3 runs to 16 residues. The V end was cut by 3 bases, the J end by 0 bases, with 18 bases between. The germline gives CDR1 DFQATT, CDR2 SNEGSKA (reference sequence). The CDR3: CSASPHGGVSSYEQYF. CDR3 nucleotide sequence: TGCAGTGCTAGCCCCCATGGAGGGGTGAGCTCCTACGAGCAGTACTTC.

This clonotype was found many times. The rearrangement joins TRBV20-1 to TRBJ2-5; 10 nucleotides match TRBD2. Per the germline V gene, CDR1 is DFQATT and CDR2 is SNEGSKA (reference sequence). This CDR3 spans 17 amino acids. V shed 0 bases and J 3 bases; nucleotides not matched to a gene: 10. The CDR3 coding sequence is TGCAGTGCTAGAGAAACTTTTACTAGCGGGAAGGAAGAGACCCAGTACTTC. Its protein is CSARETFTSGKEETQYF.

The chain has TRBV12-3 or TRBV12-4 and TRBJ2-1; D call uncertain. The V end was cut by 6 bases, the J end by 7 bases, with 19 bases between. The CDR3 has 15 amino acids. The CDR3 coding sequence is TGTGCCAGCAGAAAGGACCCCACCTCGTGGAATGAGCAGTTCTTC. Translating gives CASRKDPTSWNEQFF.

The V gene is TRBV20-1, the J gene TRBJ1-1, with D maybe TRBD1 (5 bases). The CDR3 has 15 residues. Deletions cut 2 bases from V and 4 bases from J, with 17 bases between. Germline CDR1 DFQATT, CDR2 SNEGSKA (reference sequence). The CDR3 bases are TGCAGTGCTAGAAATATGAGGCACGACAGCACTGAAGCTTTCTTT. It codes for CSARNMRHDSTEAFF.

This clonotype was seen at least ten times. V gene TRBV12-3 or TRBV12-4 combines with J gene TRBJ2-3; 8 positions agree with TRBD2. Trimming took 7 bases from V and 1 from J; bases not matched to a gene: 4. The CDR3 covers 14 residues. CDR3 in DNA: TGTGCCAGCACCGGACTAGCCGGCACAGATACGCAGTATTTT. Its translation: CASTGLAGTDTQYF.

This clonotype has only a few counts. The chain couples TRBV7-8 to TRBJ1-2, with 8 positions matching TRBD1. V was pared by 6 bases and J by 4 bases, with 10 bases of the junction left unmatched. This CDR3 region has 15 residues. The germline V gene has CDR1 SGHVS and CDR2 FQNEAQ. CDR3 bases: TGTGCCAGCAGGCCCGACAGGGGTGGGACCTATGGCTACACCTTC. Translated, it gives CASRPDRGGTYGYTF.

This clonotype was seen ten or more times. The chain is built from TRBV20-1 and TRBJ2-1, with 13 bases aligning to TRBD2. V gave up 7 bases and J gave up 7 bases; unmatched junction bases: 7. Germline CDR1 and CDR2: DFQATT and SNEGSKA (reference sequence). The CDR3 totals 14 residues. The CDR3: CSGKLAGGRNEQFF. The CDR3 DNA reads as TGCAGTGGGAAACTAGCGGGAGGGCGGAATGAGCAGTTCTTC.

This clonotype was observed a few times. The gene calls are TRBV28 and TRBJ2-4; TRBD1 matches at 10 bases. V lost 5 bases to trimming and J lost 1 base; unmatched junction nucleotides: 11. CDR1 MDHEN and CDR2 SYDVKM come from the germline V gene. This CDR3 contains 18 residues. The CDR3 sequence: CASSIYGQGVVAKNIQYF. In DNA, the CDR3 is TGTGCCAGCAGTATTTATGGACAGGGGGTAGTGGCCAAAAACATTCAGTACTTC.

V usage is TRBV19 and J usage is TRBJ2-1; TRBD2 agrees at 13 bases. The V gene end was trimmed by 4 bases and the J gene end by 9 bases; junction bases not matched to a gene: 6. This CDR3 spans 15 amino acids. Germline V lookup: CDR1 LNHDA, CDR2 SQIVND (reference sequence). The CDR3 nucleotides read TGTGCCAGTAGTAGGACTAGCGGGAGCTCCAGTGAGCAGTTCTTC. It encodes CASSRTSGSSSEQFF.

At least ten counts were recorded for this clonotype. The chain uses TRBV3-1 and TRBJ2-7; D is unclear. Trimming removed 1 base from V and 6 bases from J, with 4 bases in between. Germline lookup yields CDR1 LGHDT and CDR2 YNNKEL (reference sequence). The CDR3 runs 11 residues. The CDR3 loop reads CASSQVGEQYF. The CDR3 coding sequence is TGTGCCAGCAGCCAAGTGGGCGAGCAGTACTTC.

The chain combines TRBV11-2 with TRBJ2-3; D gene uncertain. V was trimmed by 3 bases and J by 7 bases, leaving 14 bases between them. Germline CDR1 reads SGHAT; CDR2 reads FQNNGV. CDR3 length: 14 amino acids. CDR3 region: CASSFEATLYTQYF. The DNA for the CDR3 is TGTGCCAGCAGCTTCGAGGCCACGCTCTATACGCAGTATTTT. Combining the CDR3 with reference TRBV11-2 and TRBJ2-3 gives the whole variable domain EAGVAQSPRYKIIEKRQSVAFWCNPISGHATLYWYQQILGQGPKLLIQFQNNGVVDDSQLPKDRFSAERLKGVDSTLKIQPAKLEDSAVYLCASSFEATLYTQYFGPGTRLTVL.

This clonotype was detected ten times or more. The V and J genes are TRBV30 and TRBJ1-2; D remains ambiguous. CDR1 and CDR2 (germline): GTSNPN, SVGIG (reference sequence). The V end was cut by 1 base, the J end by 1 base, with 1 base between. This CDR3 comprises 11 residues. CDR3 loop: CAWSDNYGYTF. CDR3 in DNA: TGTGCCTGGAGTGATAACTATGGCTACACCTTC.

The chain employs TRBV3-1 and TRBJ1-4; D unresolved. This CDR3 has 14 residues. Deletions cut 2 bases from V and 3 bases from J, with 7 bases between. The germline V gene encodes CDR1 LGHDT and CDR2 YNNKEL (reference sequence). As DNA, the CDR3 is TGTGCCAGCAGCCAAATGGTGGCTAATGAAAAACTGTTTTTT. It yields the protein CASSQMVANEKLFF.

This clonotype was recorded a few times. The gene calls are TRBV7-9 and TRBJ2-7; 15 nucleotides agree with TRBD2. After removal of 5 bases from V and 0 bases from J, the junction contained 5 bases not matched to a gene. Germline lookup yields CDR1 SEHNR and CDR2 FQNEAQ (reference sequence). The CDR3 is made up of 17 amino acids. CDR3 sequence: CASSHGTSGRFSYEQYF. The DNA for the CDR3 is TGTGCCAGCAGCCACGGGACTAGCGGGAGGTTCTCCTACGAGCAGTACTTC.

The chain recombines TRBV12-3 or TRBV12-4 with TRBJ2-5, with 7 bases fitting TRBD2. The CDR3 totals 13 residues. With 5 bases clipped from V and 5 bases from J, the junction kept 5 bases outside the gene matches. The CDR3 reads CASSSGTVETQYF. The CDR3 DNA sequence: TGTGCCAGCAGTAGCGGGACGGTGGAGACCCAGTACTTC.

J is TRBJ1-6 and V is TRBV25-1; tentative D call: TRBD1 (6 bases). The CDR3 is 15 residues long. The germline V gene has CDR1 MGHDK and CDR2 SYGVNS. V was cut by 2 bases and J by 12 bases, with 17 bases left in between. CDR3 residues: CASSEQGPPKEPLHF. In DNA, the CDR3 is TGTGCCAGCAGTGAACAGGGGCCCCCCAAGGAACCCCTCCACTTT.

This clonotype appeared many times. The rearrangement links TRBV20-1 to TRBJ2-1, with 8 bases aligning to TRBD2. CDR3 length equals 17 residues. The ends lost 1 base at V and 0 bases at J; junction bases unmatched: 8. CDR1 is DFQATT, CDR2 SNEGSKA, per germline (reference sequence). For the CDR3, the DNA is TGCAGTGCTAGAGGCAGTAGCGGGGACCTCTCCTACAATGAGCAGTTCTTC. Encoded protein: CSARGSSGDLSYNEQFF.

This clonotype was seen a few times. The V and J genes are TRBV19 and TRBJ1-2; 9 bases align to TRBD1. Germline lookup yields CDR1 LNHDA and CDR2 SQIVND (reference sequence). The trim removed 3 bases at V and 9 bases at J, leaving 5 bases unmatched. The CDR3 is made up of 13 amino acids. The CDR3 reads CASSIKGTGCYTF. In DNA, the CDR3 is TGTGCCAGTAGTATTAAGGGGACAGGGTGCTACACCTTC.

This clonotype was observed a handful of times. The V and J genes are TRBV5-1 and TRBJ1-1, with D uncertain. Germline V lookup: CDR1 SGHRS, CDR2 YFSETQ. The CDR3 length is 16 residues. Trimming removed 0 bases at V and 0 bases at J, with 12 bases between. CDR3 amino acids: CASSLAGIPLNTEAFF. CDR3 bases: TGCGCCAGCAGCTTGGCGGGGATACCACTGAACACTGAAGCTTTCTTT.